These T cell receptor beta chains were read from a single sample in a study of cytomegalovirus exposure and HLA in healthy donors. Sequenced by immunoSEQ multiplex PCR; TCRdb stores in-frame clones only, minus some. The clone table shows fewer than 70,000 clones, with the ten largest holding about 4%. The sequencing sample was made of PBMCs. These receptors were collected from a woman aged 18-35 years in good health and CMV-seronegative. Each CDR3 is given with its conserved first and last residue. Fields, in order: V gene, CDR3 protein.

TRBV30	CACHPRGGSTDTQYF
TRBV5-6	CASSVTSGTVNEQYF
TRBV29-1	CSVLGQGSGETQYF
TRBV29-1	CSVTQGTGYNEQFF
TRBV11-3	CASSPWQAGGPAETQYF
TRBV4-1	CASSQGGASGIFF
TRBV5-1	CASSRTSGGEPRYNEQFF
TRBV9	CASSVDGGGITDTQYF
TRBV6-6	CASRLKTDVHEQYF
TRBV4-1	CASSQEAWEAFF
TRBV28	CASSALGRGVNYGYTF
TRBV6-1	CASSEGGTEAFF